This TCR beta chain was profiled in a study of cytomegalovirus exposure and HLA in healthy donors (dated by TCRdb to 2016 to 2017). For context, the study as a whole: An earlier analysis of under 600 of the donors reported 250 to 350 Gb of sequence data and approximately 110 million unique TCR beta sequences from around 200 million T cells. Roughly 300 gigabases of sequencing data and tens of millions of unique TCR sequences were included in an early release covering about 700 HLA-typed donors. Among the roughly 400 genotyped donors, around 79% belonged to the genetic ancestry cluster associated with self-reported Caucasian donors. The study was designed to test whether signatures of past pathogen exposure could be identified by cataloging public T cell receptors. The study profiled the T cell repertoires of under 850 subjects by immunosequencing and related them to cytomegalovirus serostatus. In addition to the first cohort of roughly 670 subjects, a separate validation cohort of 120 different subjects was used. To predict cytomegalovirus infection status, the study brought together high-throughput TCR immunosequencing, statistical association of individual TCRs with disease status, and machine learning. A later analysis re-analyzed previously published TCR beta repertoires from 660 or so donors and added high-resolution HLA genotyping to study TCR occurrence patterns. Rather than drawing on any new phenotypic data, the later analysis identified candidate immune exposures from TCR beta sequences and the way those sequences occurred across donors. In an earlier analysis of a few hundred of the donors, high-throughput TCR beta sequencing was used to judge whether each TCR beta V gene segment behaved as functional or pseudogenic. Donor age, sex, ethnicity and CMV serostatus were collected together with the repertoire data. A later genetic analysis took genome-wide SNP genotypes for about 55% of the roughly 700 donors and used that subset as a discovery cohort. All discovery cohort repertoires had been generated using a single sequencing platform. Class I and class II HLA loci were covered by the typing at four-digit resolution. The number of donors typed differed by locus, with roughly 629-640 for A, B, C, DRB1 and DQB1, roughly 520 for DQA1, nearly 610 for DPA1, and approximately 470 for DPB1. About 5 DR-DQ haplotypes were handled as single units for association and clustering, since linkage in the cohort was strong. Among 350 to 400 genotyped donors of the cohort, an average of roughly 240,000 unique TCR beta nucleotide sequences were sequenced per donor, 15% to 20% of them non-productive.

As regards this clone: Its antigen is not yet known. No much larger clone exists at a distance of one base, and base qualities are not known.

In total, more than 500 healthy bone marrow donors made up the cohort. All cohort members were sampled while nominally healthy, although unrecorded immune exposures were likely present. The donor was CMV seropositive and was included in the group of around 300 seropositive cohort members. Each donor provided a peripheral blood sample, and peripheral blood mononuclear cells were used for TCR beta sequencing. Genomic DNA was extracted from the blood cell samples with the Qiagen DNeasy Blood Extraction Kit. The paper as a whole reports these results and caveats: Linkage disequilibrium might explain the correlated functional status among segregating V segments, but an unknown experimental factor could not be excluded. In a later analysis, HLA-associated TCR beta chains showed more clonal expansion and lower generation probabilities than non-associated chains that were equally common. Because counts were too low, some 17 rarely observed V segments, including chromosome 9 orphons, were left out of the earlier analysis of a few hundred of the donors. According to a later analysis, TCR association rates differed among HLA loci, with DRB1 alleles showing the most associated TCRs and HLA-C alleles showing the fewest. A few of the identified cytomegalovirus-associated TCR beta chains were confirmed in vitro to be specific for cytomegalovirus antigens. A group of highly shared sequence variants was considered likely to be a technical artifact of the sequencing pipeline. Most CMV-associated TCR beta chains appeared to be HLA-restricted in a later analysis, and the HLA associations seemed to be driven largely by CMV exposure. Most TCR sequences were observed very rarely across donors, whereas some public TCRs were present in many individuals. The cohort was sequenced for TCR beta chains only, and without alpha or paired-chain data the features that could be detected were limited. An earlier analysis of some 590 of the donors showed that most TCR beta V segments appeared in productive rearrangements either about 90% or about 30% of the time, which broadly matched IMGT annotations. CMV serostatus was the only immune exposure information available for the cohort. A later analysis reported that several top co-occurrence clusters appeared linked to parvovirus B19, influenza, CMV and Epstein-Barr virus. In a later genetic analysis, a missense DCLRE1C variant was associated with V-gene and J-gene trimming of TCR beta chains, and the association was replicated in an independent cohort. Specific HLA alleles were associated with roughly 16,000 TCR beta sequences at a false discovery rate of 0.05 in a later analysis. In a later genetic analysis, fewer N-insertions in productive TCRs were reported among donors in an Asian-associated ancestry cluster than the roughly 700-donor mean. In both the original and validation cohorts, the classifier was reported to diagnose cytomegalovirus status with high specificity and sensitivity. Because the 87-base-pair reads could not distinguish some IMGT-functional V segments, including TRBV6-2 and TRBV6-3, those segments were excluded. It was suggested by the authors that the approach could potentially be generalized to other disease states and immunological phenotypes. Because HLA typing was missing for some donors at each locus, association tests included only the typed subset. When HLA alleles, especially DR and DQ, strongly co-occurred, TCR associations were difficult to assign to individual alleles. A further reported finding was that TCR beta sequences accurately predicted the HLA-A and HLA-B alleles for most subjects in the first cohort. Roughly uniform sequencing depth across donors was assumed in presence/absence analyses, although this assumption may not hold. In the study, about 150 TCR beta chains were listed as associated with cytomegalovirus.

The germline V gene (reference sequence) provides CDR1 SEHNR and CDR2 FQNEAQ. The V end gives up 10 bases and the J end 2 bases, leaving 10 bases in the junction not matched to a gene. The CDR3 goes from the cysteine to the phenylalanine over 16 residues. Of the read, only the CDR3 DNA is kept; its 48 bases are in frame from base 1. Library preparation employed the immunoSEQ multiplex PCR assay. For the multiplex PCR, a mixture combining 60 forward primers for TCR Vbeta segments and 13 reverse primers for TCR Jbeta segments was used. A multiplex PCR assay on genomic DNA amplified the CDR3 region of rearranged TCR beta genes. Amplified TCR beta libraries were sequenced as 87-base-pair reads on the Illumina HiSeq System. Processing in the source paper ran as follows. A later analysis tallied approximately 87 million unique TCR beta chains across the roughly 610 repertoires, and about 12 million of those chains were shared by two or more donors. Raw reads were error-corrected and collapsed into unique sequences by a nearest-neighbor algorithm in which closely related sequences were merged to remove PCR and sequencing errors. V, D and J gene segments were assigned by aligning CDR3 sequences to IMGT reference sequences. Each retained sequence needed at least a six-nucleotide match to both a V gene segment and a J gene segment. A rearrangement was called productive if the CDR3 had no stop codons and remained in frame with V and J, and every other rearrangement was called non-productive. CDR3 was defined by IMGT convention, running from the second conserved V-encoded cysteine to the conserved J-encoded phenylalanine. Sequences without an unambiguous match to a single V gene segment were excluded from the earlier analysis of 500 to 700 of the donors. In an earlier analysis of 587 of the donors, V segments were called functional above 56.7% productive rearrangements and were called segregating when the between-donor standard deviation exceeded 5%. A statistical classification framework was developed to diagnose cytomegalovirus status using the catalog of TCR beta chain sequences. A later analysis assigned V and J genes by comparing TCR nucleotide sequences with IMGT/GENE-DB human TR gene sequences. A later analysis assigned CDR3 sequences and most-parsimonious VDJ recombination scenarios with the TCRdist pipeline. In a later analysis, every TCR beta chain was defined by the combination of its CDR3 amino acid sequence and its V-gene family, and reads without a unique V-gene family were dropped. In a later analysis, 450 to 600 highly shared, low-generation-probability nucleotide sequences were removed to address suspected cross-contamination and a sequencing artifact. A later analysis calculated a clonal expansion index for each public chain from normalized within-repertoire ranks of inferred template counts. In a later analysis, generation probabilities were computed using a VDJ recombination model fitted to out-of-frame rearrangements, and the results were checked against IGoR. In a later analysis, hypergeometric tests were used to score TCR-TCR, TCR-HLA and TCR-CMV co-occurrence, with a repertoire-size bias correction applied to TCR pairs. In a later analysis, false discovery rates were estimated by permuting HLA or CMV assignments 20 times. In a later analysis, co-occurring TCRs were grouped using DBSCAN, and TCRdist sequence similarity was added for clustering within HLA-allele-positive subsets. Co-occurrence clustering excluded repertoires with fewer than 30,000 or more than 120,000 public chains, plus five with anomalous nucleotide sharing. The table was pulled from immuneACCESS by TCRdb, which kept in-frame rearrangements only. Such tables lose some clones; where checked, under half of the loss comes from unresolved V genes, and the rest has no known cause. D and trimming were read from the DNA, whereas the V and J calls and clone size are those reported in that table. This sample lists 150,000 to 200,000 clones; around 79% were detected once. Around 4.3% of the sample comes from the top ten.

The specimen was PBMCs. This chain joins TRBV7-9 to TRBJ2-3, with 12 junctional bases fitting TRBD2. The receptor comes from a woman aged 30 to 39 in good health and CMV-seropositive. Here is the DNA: TGTGCCACGGGGAAGGGGACTAGCGGGTTCACAGATACGCAGTATTTT. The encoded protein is CATGKGTSGFTDTQYF.